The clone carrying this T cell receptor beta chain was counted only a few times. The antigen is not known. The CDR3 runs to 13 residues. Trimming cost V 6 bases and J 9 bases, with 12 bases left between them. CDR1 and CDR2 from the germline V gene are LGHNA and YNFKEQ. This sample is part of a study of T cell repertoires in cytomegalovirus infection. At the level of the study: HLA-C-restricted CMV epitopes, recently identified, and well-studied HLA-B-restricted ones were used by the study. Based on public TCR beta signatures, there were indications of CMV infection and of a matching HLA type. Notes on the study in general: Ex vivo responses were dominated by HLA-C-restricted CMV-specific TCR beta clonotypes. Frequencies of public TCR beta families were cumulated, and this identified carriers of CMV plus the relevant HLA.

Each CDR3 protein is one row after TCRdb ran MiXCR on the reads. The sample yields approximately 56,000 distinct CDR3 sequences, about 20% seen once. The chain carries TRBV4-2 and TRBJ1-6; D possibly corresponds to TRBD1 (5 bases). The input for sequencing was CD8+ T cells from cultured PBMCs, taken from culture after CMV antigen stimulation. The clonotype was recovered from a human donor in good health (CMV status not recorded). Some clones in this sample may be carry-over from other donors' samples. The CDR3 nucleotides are TGTGCCAGCAGGTCAGGGTATGGTTCACCCCTCCACTTT. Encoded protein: CASRSGYGSPLHF.